This TCR beta chain was identified in a study of CD8+ T cells in alopecia areata (dated by TCRdb to the late 2010s). The study in broad terms: Treated patients were enrolled in an open-label pilot trial of oral tofacitinib at 5 to 10 mg twice daily for moderate-to-severe alopecia areata. TCRbeta CDR3 regions were amplified by immunoSEQ multiplex PCR using 35 Vbeta forward and 13 Jbeta reverse primers. The SALT score, which quantifies the percentage of affected scalp surface area, was used to measure disease severity in treated patients. Scalp clonality was compared across normal scalp (n=4), patchy alopecia areata scalp (n=8), and alopecia totalis/universalis scalp (n=8). Tofacitinib was given for 6 to 18 months, followed by 6 months of follow-up off drug to assess delayed response and recurrence. RNA was obtained with the PAXgene miRNA kit for fixed scalp, the miRNeasy kit for PBMCs, and the RNeasy kit for mouse skin. Biopsies were taken from tofacitinib-treated patients at baseline and again at 4 and 24 weeks into treatment, and several of those patients also had a later scalp biopsy. In both human patients and the C3H/HeJ mouse model, the study applied high-throughput TCRbeta sequencing to look at T cell clonal expansion in alopecia areata. Human TCRbeta sequencing covered scalp tissue and sorted CD4+ and CD8+ peripheral blood T cells from patchy and totalis/universalis alopecia areata patients and healthy controls.

The junction shows trimming of 4 bases on V and 3 bases on J, plus 20 bases between the germline ends. Measured from the cysteine to the phenylalanine, the CDR3 is 17 residues long. The only DNA kept is the CDR3, 51 bases in frame from the first base. CDR1 and CDR2, per the germline V gene (reference sequence), are MNHEY and SMNVEV. The sample's time point label, in plain terms: roughly 27 days on oral tofacitinib. In light of the paper, this sample's treatment or condition label describes: oral pan-JAK inhibitor, 5-10 mg twice daily. Peripheral blood and lesional scalp punch biopsies were obtained from patients with alopecia areata. PBMCs were isolated by density centrifugation and stained for CD3, CD4 and CD8, after which CD4+ and CD8+ T cells were sorted on a FACSAria. Findings and caveats that apply to the study as a whole: Compared with normal scalp, lesional scalp had higher clonality and more expanded CD8+ clones, particularly in alopecia totalis/universalis, a pattern that suggests antigenic drive. Because the treated cohort was small and had just a single nonresponder, larger studies are needed to establish links between baseline CD8+ expansion and response. Compared with mice, TCR sequences shared between patients were less clear, possibly partly because of HLA diversity across the patient population. During tofacitinib treatment, many expanded lesional clones stuck around in both scalp and blood, and this persistence may partly explain why relapse happens after treatment is stopped. Tofacitinib significantly decreased scalp clonality and the number of expanded CD8+ clones among the top 100 scalp clones. Unlike mouse skin, which is dominated by gammadelta T cells, normal human skin has resident alphabeta T cells that are also sequenced, and this complicates analysis of the scalp TCR repertoire.

Details on this clone: It has no known antigen specificity. No base quality values were provided; no much bigger clone lies one nucleotide off.

Library creation used the immunoSEQ multiplex PCR assay. RNA was extracted from all samples and reverse transcribed into cDNA, which served as template for TCR sequencing. First-strand cDNA was synthesized using SuperScript III with a 2:1 mix of oligo-dT and random hexamers. A synthetic immune receptor repertoire was used to gauge amplification bias, and whatever bias remained was removed computationally. Regarding the original processing steps: After raw reads were preprocessed to remove errors, the CDR3 was defined following IMGT conventions as running from the conserved cysteine to phenylalanine. To get clonality, Shannon entropy was normalized by log2 of the number of productive unique TCRs and the result was subtracted from 1. Scalp TCRbeta sequences were cross-referenced with sorted blood CD4 and CD8 repertoires so that the CD4 or CD8 identity of scalp clones could be inferred. This is the immuneACCESS table as TCRdb keeps it, with only in-frame sequences that have V and J called. A part of the clones is gone; compared with another copy, unresolved V genes explain less than half, and the rest is unexplained. V, J and clone size reflect that table, while D and trimming were determined from the DNA. The sample table records more than 150,000 clones; 45% to 75% of these occur just once. The ten largest make up about 3.5% of the sample.

Rearrangement joined TRBV27 to TRBJ2-3, with TRBD2 perhaps the D gene, on 5 matching bases. The input for sequencing was CD4+ T cells sorted from blood, taken at week 4, from a patient treated with tofacitinib. The clonotype was recovered from a human donor with alopecia areata. The DNA sequence reads TGTGCCAGCAGTTCCCGCCTGGTCGGGGAAGGGACAGATACGCAGTATTTT. This yields the protein CASSSRLVGEGTDTQYF.